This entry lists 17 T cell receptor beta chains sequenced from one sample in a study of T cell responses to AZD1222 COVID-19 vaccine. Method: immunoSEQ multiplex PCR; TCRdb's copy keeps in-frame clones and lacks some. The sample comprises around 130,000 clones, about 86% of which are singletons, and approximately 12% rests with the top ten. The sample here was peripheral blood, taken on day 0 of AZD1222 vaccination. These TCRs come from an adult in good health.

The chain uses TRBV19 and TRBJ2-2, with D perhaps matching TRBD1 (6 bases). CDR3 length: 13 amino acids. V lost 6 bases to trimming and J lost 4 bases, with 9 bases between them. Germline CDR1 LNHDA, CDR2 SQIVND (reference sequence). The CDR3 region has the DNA TGTGCCAGTAGCCGGACAGTCACCGGGGAGCTGTTTTTT. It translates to CASSRTVTGELFF. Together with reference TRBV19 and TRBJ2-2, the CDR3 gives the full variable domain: DGGITQSPKYLFRKEGQNVTLSCEQNLNHDAMYWYRQDPGQGLRLIYYSQIVNDFQKGDIAEGYSVSREKKESFPLTVTSAQKNPTAFYLCASSRTVTGELFFGEGSRLTVL.

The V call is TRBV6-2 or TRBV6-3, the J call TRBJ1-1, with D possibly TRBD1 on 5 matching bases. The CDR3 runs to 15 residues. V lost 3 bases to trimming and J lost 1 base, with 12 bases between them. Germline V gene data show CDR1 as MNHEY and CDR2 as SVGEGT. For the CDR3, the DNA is TGTGCCAGCAGTTATTTGGGGGTAGCGAACACTGAAGCTTTCTTT. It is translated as CASSYLGVANTEAFF.

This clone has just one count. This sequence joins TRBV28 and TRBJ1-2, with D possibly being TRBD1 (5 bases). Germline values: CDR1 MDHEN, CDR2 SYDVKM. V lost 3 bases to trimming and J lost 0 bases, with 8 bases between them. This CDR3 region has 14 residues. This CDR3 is CASSLGGPNYGYTF. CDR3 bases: TGTGCCAGCAGTTTGGGGGGACCTAACTATGGCTACACCTTC.

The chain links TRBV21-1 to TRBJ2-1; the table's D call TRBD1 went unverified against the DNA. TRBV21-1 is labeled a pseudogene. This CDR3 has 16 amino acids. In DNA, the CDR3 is TGTGCCAGCAGCAAGGACAGGGGGTATATCAGCCTTGGGCAGTTCTTC. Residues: CASSKDRGYISLGQFF.

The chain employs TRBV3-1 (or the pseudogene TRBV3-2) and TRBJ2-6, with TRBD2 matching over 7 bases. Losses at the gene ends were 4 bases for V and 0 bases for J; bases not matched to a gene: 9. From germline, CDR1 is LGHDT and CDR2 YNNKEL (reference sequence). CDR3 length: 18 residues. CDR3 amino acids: CASSLLRGGGSGANVLTF. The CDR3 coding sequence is TGTGCCAGCAGCCTCCTTAGGGGCGGGGGCTCTGGGGCCAACGTCCTGACTTTC.

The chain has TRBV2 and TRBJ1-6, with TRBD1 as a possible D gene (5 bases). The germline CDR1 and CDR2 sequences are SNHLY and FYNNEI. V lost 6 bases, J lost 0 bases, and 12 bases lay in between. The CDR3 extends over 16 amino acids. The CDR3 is CASRSQESSYNSPLHF. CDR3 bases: TGTGCCAGCAGATCACAGGAGAGCTCCTATAATTCACCCCTCCACTTT.

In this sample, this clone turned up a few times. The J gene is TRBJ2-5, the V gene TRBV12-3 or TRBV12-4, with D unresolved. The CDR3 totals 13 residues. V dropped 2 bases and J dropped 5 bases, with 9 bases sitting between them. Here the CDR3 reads CASSLSGPETQYF. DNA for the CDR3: TGTGCCAGCAGTTTAAGTGGCCCCGAGACCCAGTACTTC.

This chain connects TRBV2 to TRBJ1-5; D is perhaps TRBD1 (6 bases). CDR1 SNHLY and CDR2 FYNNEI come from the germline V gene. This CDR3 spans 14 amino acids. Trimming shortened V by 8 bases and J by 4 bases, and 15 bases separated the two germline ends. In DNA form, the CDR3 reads TGTGCCAGCGGGGGCAGGGTCGCAAATCAGCCCCAGCATTTT. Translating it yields CASGGRVANQPQHF.

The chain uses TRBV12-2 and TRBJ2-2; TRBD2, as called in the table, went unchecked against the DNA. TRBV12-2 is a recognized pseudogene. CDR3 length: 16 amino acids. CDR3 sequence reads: CASPHAQGAGTGELFF. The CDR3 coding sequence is TGTGCAAGTCCCCACGCCCAGGGAGCGGGCACCGGGGAGCTGTTTTTT.

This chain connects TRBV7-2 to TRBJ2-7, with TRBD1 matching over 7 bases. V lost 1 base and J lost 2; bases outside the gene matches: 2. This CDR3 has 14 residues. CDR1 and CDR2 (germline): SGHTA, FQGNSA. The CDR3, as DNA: TGTGCCAGCAGCTTAGAAGGGACAGCCTACGAGCAGTACTTC. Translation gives CASSLEGTAYEQYF.

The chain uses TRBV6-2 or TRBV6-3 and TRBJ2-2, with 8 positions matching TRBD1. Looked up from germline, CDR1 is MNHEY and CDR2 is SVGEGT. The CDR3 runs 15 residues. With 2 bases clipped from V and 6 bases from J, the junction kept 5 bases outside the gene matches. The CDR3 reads CASSYMGTGAGELFF. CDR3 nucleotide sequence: TGTGCCAGCAGTTACATGGGGACAGGCGCCGGGGAGCTGTTTTTT.

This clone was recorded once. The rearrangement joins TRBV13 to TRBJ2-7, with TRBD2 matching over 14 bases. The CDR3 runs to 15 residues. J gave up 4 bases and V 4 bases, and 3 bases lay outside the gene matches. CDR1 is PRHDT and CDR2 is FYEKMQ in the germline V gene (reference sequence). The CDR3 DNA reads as TGTGCCAGCAGCTCGGGACTAGCGGGGGTGTACGAGCAGTACTTC. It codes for CASSSGLAGVYEQYF.

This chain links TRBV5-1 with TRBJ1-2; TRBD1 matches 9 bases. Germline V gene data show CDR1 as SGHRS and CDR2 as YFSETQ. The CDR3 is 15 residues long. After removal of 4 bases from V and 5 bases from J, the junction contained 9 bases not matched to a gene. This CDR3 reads CASSPGTGKGYGYTF. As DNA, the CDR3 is TGCGCCAGCAGCCCGGGGACAGGGAAGGGGTATGGCTACACCTTC. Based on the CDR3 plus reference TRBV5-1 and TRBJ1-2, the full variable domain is KAGVTQTPRYLIKTRGQQVTLSCSPISGHRSVSWYQQTPGQGLQFLFEYFSETQRNKGNFPGRFSGRQFSNSRSEMNVSTLELGDSALYLCASSPGTGKGYGYTFGSGTRLTVV.

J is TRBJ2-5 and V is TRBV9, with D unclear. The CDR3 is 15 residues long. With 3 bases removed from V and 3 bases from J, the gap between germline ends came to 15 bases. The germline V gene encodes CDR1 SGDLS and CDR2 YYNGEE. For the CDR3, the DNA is TGTGCCAGCAGCGGCCTGGGAAGGTCCGAAGAGACCCAGTACTTC. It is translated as CASSGLGRSEETQYF.

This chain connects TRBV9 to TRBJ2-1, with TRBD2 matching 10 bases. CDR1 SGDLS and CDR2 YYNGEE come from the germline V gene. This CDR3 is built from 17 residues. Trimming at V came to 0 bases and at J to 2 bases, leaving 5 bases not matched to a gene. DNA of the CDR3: TGTGCCAGCAGCGTAGTCCCAGCGGGGGGGCCCTACAATGAGCAGTTCTTC. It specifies CASSVVPAGGPYNEQFF.

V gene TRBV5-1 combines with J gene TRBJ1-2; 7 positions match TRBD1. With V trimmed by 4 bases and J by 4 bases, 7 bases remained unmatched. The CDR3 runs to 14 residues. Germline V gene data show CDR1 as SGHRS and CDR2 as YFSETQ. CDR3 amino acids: CASSTGQISYGYTF. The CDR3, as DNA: TGCGCCAGCAGCACGGGACAGATTTCCTATGGCTACACCTTC. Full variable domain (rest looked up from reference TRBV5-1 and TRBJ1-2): KAGVTQTPRYLIKTRGQQVTLSCSPISGHRSVSWYQQTPGQGLQFLFEYFSETQRNKGNFPGRFSGRQFSNSRSEMNVSTLELGDSALYLCASSTGQISYGYTFGSGTRLTVV.

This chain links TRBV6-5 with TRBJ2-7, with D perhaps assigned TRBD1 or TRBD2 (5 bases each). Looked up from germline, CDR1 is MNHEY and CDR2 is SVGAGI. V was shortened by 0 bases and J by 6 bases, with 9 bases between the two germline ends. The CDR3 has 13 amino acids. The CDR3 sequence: CASSYSGVGEQYF. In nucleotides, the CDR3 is TGTGCCAGCAGTTACTCGGGGGTGGGCGAGCAGTACTTC.